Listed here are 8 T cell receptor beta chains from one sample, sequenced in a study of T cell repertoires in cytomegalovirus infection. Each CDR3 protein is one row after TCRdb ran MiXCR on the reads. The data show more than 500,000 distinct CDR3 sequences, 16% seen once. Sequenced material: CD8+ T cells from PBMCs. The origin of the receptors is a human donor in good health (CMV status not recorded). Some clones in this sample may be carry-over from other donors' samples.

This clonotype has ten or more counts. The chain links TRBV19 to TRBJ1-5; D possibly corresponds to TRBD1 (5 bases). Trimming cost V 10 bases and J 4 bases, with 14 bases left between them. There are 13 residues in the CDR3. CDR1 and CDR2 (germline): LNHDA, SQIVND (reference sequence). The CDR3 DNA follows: TGTGCCACCCATGGGGCGATAAATCAGCCCCAGCATTTT. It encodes CATHGAINQPQHF.

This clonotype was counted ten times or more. The CDR3 protein is CSARQGTSGRSYNEQFF. The CDR3 bases are TGCAGTGCTAGACAAGGGACTAGCGGGAGGTCCTACAATGAGCAGTTCTTC. V usage is TRBV20-1 and J usage is TRBJ2-1; 15 bases match TRBD2. The CDR3 totals 17 residues. Germline V CDR1 and CDR2: DFQATT, SNEGSKA (reference sequence). The V segment lost 2 bases and the J segment 1 base; nucleotides outside the gene matches: 3.

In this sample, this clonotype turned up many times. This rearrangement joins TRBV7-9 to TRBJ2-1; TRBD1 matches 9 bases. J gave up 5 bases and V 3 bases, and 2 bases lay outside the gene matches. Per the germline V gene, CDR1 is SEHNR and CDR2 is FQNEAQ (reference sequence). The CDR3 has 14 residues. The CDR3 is CASSFGTGNNEQFF. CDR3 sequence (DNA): TGTGCCAGCAGCTTCGGGACAGGGAACAATGAGCAGTTCTTC.

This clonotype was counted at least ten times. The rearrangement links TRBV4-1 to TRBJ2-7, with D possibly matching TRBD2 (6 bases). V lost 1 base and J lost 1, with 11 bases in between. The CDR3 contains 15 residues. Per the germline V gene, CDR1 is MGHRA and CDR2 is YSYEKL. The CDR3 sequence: CASSQAGERSYEQYF. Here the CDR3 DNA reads TGCGCCAGCAGCCAAGCGGGGGAAAGGTCCTACGAGCAGTACTTC.

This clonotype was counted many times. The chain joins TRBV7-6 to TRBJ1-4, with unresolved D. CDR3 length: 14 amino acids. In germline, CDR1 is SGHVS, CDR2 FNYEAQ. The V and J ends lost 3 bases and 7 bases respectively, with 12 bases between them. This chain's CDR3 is CASSFGLEGEKLFF. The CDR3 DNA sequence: TGTGCCAGCAGCTTCGGACTGGAGGGTGAAAAACTGTTTTTT. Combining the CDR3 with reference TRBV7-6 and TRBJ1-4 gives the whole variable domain GAGVSQSPRYKVTKRGQDVALRCDPISGHVSLYWYRQALGQGPEFLTYFNYEAQQDKSGLPNDRFSAERPEGSISTLTIQRTEQRDSAMYRCASSFGLEGEKLFFGSGTQLSVL.

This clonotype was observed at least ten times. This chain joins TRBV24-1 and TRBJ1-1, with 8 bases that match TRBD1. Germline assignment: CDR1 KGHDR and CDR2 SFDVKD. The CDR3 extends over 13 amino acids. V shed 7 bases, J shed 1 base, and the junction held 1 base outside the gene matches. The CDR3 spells CATSGTGNTEAFF. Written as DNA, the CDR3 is TGTGCCACCAGCGGGACAGGGAACACTGAAGCTTTCTTT.

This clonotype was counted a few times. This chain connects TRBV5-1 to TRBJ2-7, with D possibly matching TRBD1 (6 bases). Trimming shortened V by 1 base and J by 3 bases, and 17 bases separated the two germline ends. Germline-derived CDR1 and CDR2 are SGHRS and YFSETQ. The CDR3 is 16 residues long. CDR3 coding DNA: TGCGCCAGCAGCTTGAGACAGGCGGACGTTCGCTACGAGCAGTACTTC. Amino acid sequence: CASSLRQADVRYEQYF.

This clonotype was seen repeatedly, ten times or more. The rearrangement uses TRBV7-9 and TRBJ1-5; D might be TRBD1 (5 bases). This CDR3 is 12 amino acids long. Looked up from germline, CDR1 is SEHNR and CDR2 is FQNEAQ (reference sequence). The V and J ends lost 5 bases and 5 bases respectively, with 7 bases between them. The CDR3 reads CASSDRYQPQHF. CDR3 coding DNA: TGTGCCAGCAGCGACAGATATCAGCCCCAGCATTTT. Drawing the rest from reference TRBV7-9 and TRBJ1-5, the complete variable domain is DTGVSQNPRHKITKRGQNVTFRCDPISEHNRLYWYRQTLGQGPEFLTYFQNEAQLEKSRLLSDRFSAERPKGSFSTLEIQRTEQGDSAMYLCASSDRYQPQHFGDGTRLSIL.